This section outlines one TCR beta chain sequence together with its context. This sample is drawn from a study of blood T cell repertoires in COVID-19. Study background: The United States, Italy and Spain were the sources of the acute and convalescent COVID-19 samples.

Sequencing was performed with immunoSEQ multiplex PCR; in TCRdb, only in-frame clones are kept and a portion is missing. This sample has 120,000 to 150,000 clones, with roughly four fifths found just once. The V and J ends lost 2 bases and 4 bases respectively, with 12 bases between them. Germline CDR1 reads KGHSH; CDR2 reads LQKENI. The CDR3 runs 14 residues. The TCR originated in an elderly woman with acute or convalescent COVID-19. The material sequenced was peripheral blood. V and J are TRBV18 and TRBJ2-7, with a weak D call TRBD2 (7 bases). CDR3 residues: CASSPGGAGYEQYF. The CDR3 region has the DNA TGTGCCAGCTCACCAGGGGGGGCCGGTTACGAGCAGTACTTC. Complete variable domain (other parts from reference TRBV18 and TRBJ2-7): NAGVMQNPRHLVRRRGQEARLRCSPMKGHSHVYWYRQLPEEGLKFMVYLQKENIIDESGMPKERFSAEFPKEGPSILRIQQVVRGDSAAYFCASSPGGAGYEQYFGPGTRLTVT.